The 6 T cell receptor beta chains reported below all come from one sample, sequenced in a study of identical twins. TCRdb itself ran the 5' RACE reads through MiXCR, one entry per CDR3 protein. The sample comprises over 550,000 distinct CDR3 sequences, about 7.6% of which are singletons, and 1.5% to 2% rests with the top ten. A further study also used this sample, focusing on yellow fever vaccine responses in identical twins.

The specimen was PBMCs. These TCRs come from a woman aged 18-29 years in good health.

This clonotype was counted ten times or more. The chain recombines TRBV12-3 or TRBV12-4 with TRBJ2-1; 10 bases are shared with TRBD2. J lost 9 bases, V lost 5 bases, and 13 bases had no gene match. There are 16 residues in the CDR3. The CDR3 nucleotides read TGTGCCAGCAGTCGGGGGTGGGTAGCGGGAGGTACTGAGCAGTTCTTC. Translated, it gives CASSRGWVAGGTEQFF.

The chain couples TRBV20-1 to TRBJ2-7; D is possibly TRBD2 (5 bases). Germline V gives CDR1 DFQATT, CDR2 SNEGSKA (reference sequence). Trimming pared 6 bases from V and 1 base from J, leaving 13 bases between. CDR3 size: 13 residues. CDR3 sequence (DNA): TGCAGTGCCCTCCAGCCGGGGTCCTACGAGCAGTACGTC. Amino acids: CSALQPGSYEQYV.

The chain's CDR3 is CASSPIGEKLFF. CDR3 sequence (DNA): TGCGCCAGCAGCCCCATTGGAGAAAAACTGTTTTTT. V gene TRBV4-1 combines with J gene TRBJ1-4; D unresolved. Germline V CDR1 and CDR2: MGHRA, YSYEKL. V was pared by 4 bases and J by 8 bases, with 8 bases between. The length of the CDR3 is 12 residues.

This clonotype was counted ten times or more. V gene TRBV5-8 combines with J gene TRBJ1-1; D is possibly TRBD1 (6 bases). Trimming stripped 4 bases from V and 0 bases from J, with 19 bases between. Germline CDR1 is SGHTS and CDR2 is YDEGEE. The CDR3 consists of 17 residues. The CDR3 region is CASSLRTALLMNTEAFF. CDR3 in DNA: TGTGCCAGCAGCCTACGGACAGCCCTTTTAATGAACACTGAAGCTTTCTTT.

This rearrangement joins TRBV6-1 to TRBJ2-2; unclear D gene. CDR3 length equals 13 residues. With 8 bases removed from V and 7 bases from J, the gap between germline ends came to 14 bases. CDR1 is MNHNS, CDR2 SASEGT, per germline. The CDR3 reads CASVLAPSGELFF. CDR3 coding DNA: TGTGCCAGCGTCTTAGCACCTAGCGGGGAGCTGTTTTTT.

This clonotype occurred a few times. The chain has TRBV28 and TRBJ2-5; TRBD1 matches at 12 bases. Germline CDR1 MDHEN, CDR2 SYDVKM. The CDR3 is 17 residues long. Trimming at V came to 5 bases and at J to 4 bases, leaving 11 bases not matched to a gene. The CDR3 region has the DNA TGTGCCAGCAGTAGAGCCGGGACAGGGGGCCTCGGAGAGACCCAGTACTTC. Translation gives CASSRAGTGGLGETQYF.